Below, 20 T cell receptor beta chains from the same sample are listed, as sequenced in a study of glioma-infiltrating T cells after dendritic cell vaccination (dated by TCRdb to the mid-2010s). The protocol used for the library was the immunoSEQ multiplex PCR assay. Here the immuneACCESS table is served through TCRdb, limited to in-frame sequences with V and J called. Missing clones are a known gap in these copies; in checked studies unresolved V genes cover under half, and the rest lacks a known reason. This sample has 80,000 to 95,000 clones in its table, and 85% to 90% of those were observed once. Of the sample, roughly 2.9% is held by the ten largest clones. The material was blood, obtained before dendritic cell vaccination. These TCRs come from a human donor with glioblastoma.

This clone was recorded only once. The chain carries TRBV5-1 and TRBJ2-1, with 9 bases that match TRBD2. Unmatched junction bases numbered 9, after V lost 5 bases and J lost 0 bases. Germline V gives CDR1 SGHRS, CDR2 YFSETQ. CDR3 length: 17 residues. CDR3 nucleotides: TGCGCCAGCAGTTCCCCTAGCGGGACCAGCTCCTACAATGAGCAGTTCTTC. Protein: CASSSPSGTSSYNEQFF. The full variable domain, completed using reference TRBV5-1 and TRBJ2-1, is KAGVTQTPRYLIKTRGQQVTLSCSPISGHRSVSWYQQTPGQGLQFLFEYFSETQRNKGNFPGRFSGRQFSNSRSEMNVSTLELGDSALYLCASSSPSGTSSYNEQFFGPGTRLTVL.

This chain joins TRBV10-2 and TRBJ1-2; TRBD1 agrees at 8 bases. The ends lost 0 bases at V and 8 bases at J; junction bases unmatched: 8. Germline V gene sequence: CDR1 WSHSY, CDR2 SAAADI. The CDR3 loop spans 15 amino acids. The CDR3 is CASSESVQGVGGYTF. In DNA, the CDR3 is TGCGCCAGCAGTGAGTCGGTACAGGGGGTAGGAGGCTACACCTTC.

The gene calls are TRBV10-3 and TRBJ1-2; TRBD1 matches at 8 bases. The CDR3 has 14 amino acids. Per the germline V gene, CDR1 is ENHRY and CDR2 is SYGVKD. Trimming cost V 8 bases and J 5 bases; bases outside gene matches: 10. CDR3 sequence (DNA): TGTGCCATCGCACGGGACAGGCGTAGATATGGCTACACCTTC. It specifies CAIARDRRRYGYTF.

The genes are TRBV5-4 and TRBJ2-3; TRBD2 agrees at 14 bases. Germline CDR1 SGHNT, CDR2 YYREEE (reference sequence). The CDR3 consists of 16 residues. With V trimmed by 5 bases and J by 3 bases, 5 bases remained unmatched. CDR3 nucleotide sequence: TGTGCCAGCAGACCCGGGACTAGCGGGAGAACAGATACGCAGTATTTT. It is translated as CASRPGTSGRTDTQYF. The whole variable domain, remainder taken from reference TRBV5-4 and TRBJ2-3, is ETGVTQSPTHLIKTRGQQVTLRCSSQSGHNTVSWYQQALGQGPQFIFQYYREEENGRGNFPPRFSGLQFPNYSSELNVNALELDDSALYLCASRPGTSGRTDTQYFGPGTRLTVL.

In this sample, this clone turned up a few times. The chain combines TRBV5-1 with TRBJ1-4; maybe TRBD1 (5 bases). V lost 0 bases to trimming and J lost 4 bases, with 7 bases between them. The CDR3 totals 14 residues. Germline V gives CDR1 SGHRS, CDR2 YFSETQ. The CDR3 here is CASSLEGFNEKLFF. The CDR3 coding sequence is TGCGCCAGCAGCTTGGAGGGGTTTAATGAAAAACTGTTTTTT.

This clone was seen a few times. The rearrangement joins TRBV4-2 to TRBJ1-4; tentative D call: TRBD1 (6 bases). CDR1 is LGHNA and CDR2 is YNFKEQ in the germline V gene. CDR3 length equals 17 residues. V was trimmed by 1 base and J by 8 bases, leaving 20 bases between them. CDR3 DNA: TGTGCCAGCAGCCAAGCGACAGGAACCTATCGGAACGAAAAACTGTTTTTT. As protein: CASSQATGTYRNEKLFF.

This chain links TRBV5-1 with TRBJ2-5; 8 nucleotides agree with TRBD2. Trimming removed 4 bases from V and 3 bases from J; junction bases left unmatched: 8. Germline V gene lookup returns CDR1 SGHRS and CDR2 YFSETQ. This CDR3 spans 15 amino acids. The CDR3: CASSLRDGGEETQYF. The CDR3 DNA is TGCGCCAGCAGCCTAAGGGACGGGGGGGAAGAGACCCAGTACTTC.

V and J are TRBV7-9 and TRBJ2-3; D might be TRBD1 (5 bases). V lost 0 bases to trimming and J lost 6 bases, with 13 bases between them. The V gene's germline CDR1 is SEHNR and CDR2 FQNEAQ (reference sequence). There are 15 residues in the CDR3. CDR3 in DNA: TGTGCCAGCAGCTTAGCGCTGGGGCAAGGGGATACGCAGTATTTT. As protein: CASSLALGQGDTQYF.

This chain connects TRBV5-1 to TRBJ2-5; weak D call: TRBD2 (5 bases). The CDR3 spans 13 residues. CDR1 is SGHRS and CDR2 is YFSETQ in the germline V gene. V lost 4 bases to trimming and J lost 4 bases, with 11 bases between them. The CDR3 protein is CASSPGLLETQYF. For the CDR3, the DNA is TGCGCCAGCAGCCCAGGACTCCTAGAGACCCAGTACTTC.

The CDR3 region is CASSRTSGPYQETQYF. The CDR3 DNA reads as TGTGCCAGCAGTCGGACTAGCGGGCCGTACCAAGAGACCCAGTACTTC. This chain uses TRBV27 with TRBJ2-5; 11 bases are shared with TRBD2. CDR1 and CDR2 from the germline V gene are MNHEY and SMNVEV (reference sequence). This CDR3 is 16 amino acids long. After removal of 5 bases from V and 0 bases from J, the junction contained 5 bases not matched to a gene.

J is TRBJ1-4 and V is TRBV7-2; possible D gene TRBD1, 6 bases. The CDR3 loop spans 13 amino acids. Trimming pared 5 bases from V and 13 bases from J, leaving 17 bases between. Per the germline V gene, CDR1 is SGHTA and CDR2 is FQGNSA. The CDR3 DNA reads TGTGCCAGCAGCCCAGAGGGGGGGGATGGACTGTTTTTT. This sequence encodes CASSPEGGDGLFF.

The chain employs TRBV9 and TRBJ2-5, with D hard to call. The CDR3 is made up of 12 amino acids. Germline-derived CDR1 and CDR2 are SGDLS and YYNGEE. The germline V and J ends were trimmed by 3 bases and 3 bases, with 6 bases remaining between them. The CDR3 loop is CASSGLEETQYF. DNA of the CDR3: TGTGCCAGCAGCGGACTGGAAGAGACCCAGTACTTC.

The rearrangement uses TRBV7-9 and TRBJ2-1, with 11 bases matching TRBD2. Germline CDR1 and CDR2: SEHNR and FQNEAQ (reference sequence). V trimming: 3 bases; J trimming: 7 bases; junction bases outside the gene matches: 5. This CDR3 is 15 amino acids long. The CDR3 coding sequence is TGTGCCAGCAGCTTTTTTAGCGGGGGGGAGAATGAGCAGTTCTTC. It specifies CASSFFSGGENEQFF.

V usage is TRBV7-9 and J usage is TRBJ1-5, with 9 bases aligning to TRBD1. V lost 5 bases and J lost 7; bases outside the gene matches: 3. The length of the CDR3 is 13 residues. The germline V gene encodes CDR1 SEHNR and CDR2 FQNEAQ (reference sequence). CDR3 in DNA: TGTGCCAGCAGCCGGACAGGGGAACAGCCCCAGCATTTT. It is translated as CASSRTGEQPQHF. Looking up the rest from reference TRBV7-9 and TRBJ1-5 gives the full variable domain: DTGVSQNPRHKITKRGQNVTFRCDPISEHNRLYWYRQTLGQGPEFLTYFQNEAQLEKSRLLSDRFSAERPKGSFSTLEIQRTEQGDSAMYLCASSRTGEQPQHFGDGTRLSIL.

V is TRBV7-9 and J is TRBJ2-3; no firm D call. The V end lost 1 base, the J end lost 1 base, and 9 bases lay between the germline ends. CDR1 is SEHNR, CDR2 FQNEAQ, per germline (reference sequence). The CDR3 runs 15 residues. The CDR3 DNA sequence: TGTGCCAGCAGCTTAGACCCCGGAGGCACAGATACGCAGTATTTT. The encoded protein is CASSLDPGGTDTQYF.

This clone was found a few times. V is TRBV5-4 and J is TRBJ2-5; D uncertain. V lost 0 bases to trimming and J lost 5 bases, with 5 bases between them. CDR1 SGHNT and CDR2 YYREEE come from the germline V gene (reference sequence). The CDR3 runs to 12 residues. For the CDR3, the DNA is TGTGCCAGCAGCTTGGACGGGGAGACCCAGTACTTC. This sequence encodes CASSLDGETQYF.

This chain joins TRBV4-1 and TRBJ2-7, with 7 bases identical to TRBD1. From germline, CDR1 is MGHRA and CDR2 YSYEKL. The CDR3 totals 17 residues. J gave up 2 bases and V 2 bases, and 12 bases lay outside the gene matches. The CDR3 DNA is TGCGCCAGCAGCCAATCTCGGGACAGTCCTAAAACCTACGAGCAGTACTTC. Translating it yields CASSQSRDSPKTYEQYF.

The gene calls are TRBV5-6 and TRBJ2-7, with a weak D call TRBD2 (6 bases). CDR1 is SGHDT, CDR2 YYEEEE, per germline. The length of the CDR3 is 14 residues. Between the trimmed V and J ends, which lost 4 bases and 4 bases, there was a span of 15 bases. The CDR3 sequence is CASSPAGTEYEQYF. The CDR3 DNA reads as TGTGCCAGCAGCCCAGCCGGGACTGAGTACGAGCAGTACTTC.

V and J are TRBV18 and TRBJ1-4; 9 nucleotides match TRBD1. CDR1 is KGHSH, CDR2 LQKENI, per germline. The length of the CDR3 is 14 residues. The junction had 7 bases not matched to a gene; V was cut back by 6 bases and J by 8 bases. The CDR3 region is CASSTGQGREKLFF. The CDR3 nucleotides read TGTGCCAGCTCCACGGGACAGGGAAGAGAAAAACTGTTTTTT.

The V gene is TRBV10-3, the J gene TRBJ2-1; a possible D gene is TRBD2 (6 bases). This CDR3 spans 12 amino acids. Deletions cut 3 bases from V and 10 bases from J, with 10 bases between. The germline V gene has CDR1 ENHRY and CDR2 SYGVKD. The CDR3 spells CAISDLAGEQFF. The CDR3 nucleotides read TGTGCCATCAGTGACCTCGCGGGGGAGCAGTTCTTC.